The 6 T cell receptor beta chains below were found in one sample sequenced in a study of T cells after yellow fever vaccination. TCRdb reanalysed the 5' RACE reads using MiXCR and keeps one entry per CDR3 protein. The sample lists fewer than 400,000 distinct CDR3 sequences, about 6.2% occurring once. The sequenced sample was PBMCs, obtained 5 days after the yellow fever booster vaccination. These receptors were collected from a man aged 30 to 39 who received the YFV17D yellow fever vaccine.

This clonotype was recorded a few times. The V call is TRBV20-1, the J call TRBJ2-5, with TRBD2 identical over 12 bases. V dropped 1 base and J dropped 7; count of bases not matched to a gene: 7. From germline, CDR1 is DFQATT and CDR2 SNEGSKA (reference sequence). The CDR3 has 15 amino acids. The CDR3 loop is CSARVLAGGPPTQYF. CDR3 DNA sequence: TGCAGTGCTAGAGTTCTAGCGGGAGGGCCTCCGACCCAGTACTTC.

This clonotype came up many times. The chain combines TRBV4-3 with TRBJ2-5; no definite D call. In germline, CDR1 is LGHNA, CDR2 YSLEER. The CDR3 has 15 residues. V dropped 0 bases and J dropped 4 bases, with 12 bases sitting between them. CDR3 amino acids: CASSQDGLVGETQYF. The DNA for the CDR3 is TGCGCCAGCAGCCAAGATGGGCTAGTGGGAGAGACCCAGTACTTC.

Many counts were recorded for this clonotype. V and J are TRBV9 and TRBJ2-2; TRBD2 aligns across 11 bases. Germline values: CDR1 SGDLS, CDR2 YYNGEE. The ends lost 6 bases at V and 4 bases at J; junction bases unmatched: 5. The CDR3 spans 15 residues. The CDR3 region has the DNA TGTGCCAGCACCGGGACTAGCGGTCCCACCGGGGAGCTGTTTTTT. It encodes CASTGTSGPTGELFF. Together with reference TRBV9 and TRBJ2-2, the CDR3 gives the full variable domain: DSGVTQTPKHLITATGQRVTLRCSPRSGDLSVYWYQQSLDQGLQFLIQYYNGEERAKGNILERFSAQQFPDLHSELNLSSLELGDSALYFCASTGTSGPTGELFFGEGSRLTVL.

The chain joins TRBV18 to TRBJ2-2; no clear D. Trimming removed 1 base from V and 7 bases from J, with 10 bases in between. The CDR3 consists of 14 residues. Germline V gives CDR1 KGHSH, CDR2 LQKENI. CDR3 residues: CASSPQDVGGELFF. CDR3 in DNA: TGTGCCAGCTCACCACAGGACGTTGGCGGGGAGCTGTTTTTT.

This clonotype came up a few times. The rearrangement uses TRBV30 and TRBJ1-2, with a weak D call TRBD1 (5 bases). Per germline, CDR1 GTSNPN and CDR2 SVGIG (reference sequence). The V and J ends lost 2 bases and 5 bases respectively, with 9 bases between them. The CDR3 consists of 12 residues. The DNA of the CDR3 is TGTGCCTGGAGTTCGAGGACATATGGCTACACCTTC. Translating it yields CAWSSRTYGYTF.

The CDR3 protein is CASSIQDTGELFF. For the CDR3, the DNA is TGTGCCAGCAGCATACAGGACACCGGGGAGCTGTTTTTT. V and J are TRBV7-2 and TRBJ2-2; maybe TRBD1 (5 bases). Germline CDR1 SGHTA, CDR2 FQGNSA. This CDR3 region has 13 residues. Trimming shortened V by 5 bases and J by 3 bases, and 7 bases separated the two germline ends.